Listed below are T cell receptor beta chains from one sample, sequenced in a study of technical replicates of blood from a few donors. The table came from immunoSEQ multiplex PCR; TCRdb's copy has only in-frame clones and leaves some out. Of tens of thousands of clones in the sample, 90% to 98% were seen once. The sample was T cells isolated from PBMCs. Source of these receptors: a human donor in good health. CDR3s include the opening cysteine and the closing phenylalanine or tryptophan. The order of the fields is CDR3 DNA, CDR3 protein, clone size, D gene, J gene, V gene. A D gene is named only where the DNA matches it firmly. Clone size, where shown, is once, few, many, or a class for clones that have expanded.

DNA: TGTGCCAGCAGCGTAGGCCTAGCGGGCACAGATACGCAGTATTTT; CDR3: CASSVGLAGTDTQYF; size: .; D: TRBD2; J: TRBJ2-3; V: TRBV9
DNA: TGTGCCAGCAGTTTACTGCCTCCGGGACAGGGCGTGGAGACCCAGTACTTC; CDR3: CASSLLPPGQGVETQYF; size: once; D: TRBD1; J: TRBJ2-5; V: TRBV27
DNA: TGTGCCAGCAGCGATCGGGGGTACAATGAGCAGTTCTTC; CDR3: CASSDRGYNEQFF; size: .; D: .; J: TRBJ2-1; V: TRBV9
DNA: TGTGCCAGCAGCGGGATTTTACGGGATAAACTGTTTTTT; CDR3: CASSGILRDKLFF; size: .; D: .; J: TRBJ1-4; V: TRBV5-6
DNA: TGTGCCAGTAGATTGGGACAGGGGAGCAATCAGCCCCAGCATTTT; CDR3: CASRLGQGSNQPQHF; size: .; D: TRBD1; J: TRBJ1-5; V: TRBV19
DNA: TGTGCCAGCAGCCGGAGGGATGCTGAGCAGTTCTTC; CDR3: CASSRRDAEQFF; size: .; D: .; J: TRBJ2-1; V: TRBV7-9
DNA: TGCGCCAGCAGTCGCGGGGGGGCCCAATCGTACAATGAGCAGTTCTTC; CDR3: CASSRGGAQSYNEQFF; size: .; D: TRBD2; J: TRBJ2-1; V: TRBV5-1
DNA: TGTGCCAGCAGCACCAGCGGATTCACAGATACGCAGTATTTT; CDR3: CASSTSGFTDTQYF; size: .; D: .; J: TRBJ2-3; V: TRBV9
DNA: TGCGCCAGCAGCTCGACAGGGTCAAGTATTACCGGGGAGCTGTTTTTT; CDR3: CASSSTGSSITGELFF; size: .; D: TRBD1; J: TRBJ2-2; V: TRBV5-1
DNA: TGCGCCAGCAGCTTGGCGGACAGGGCCGCCTATGGCTACACCTTC; CDR3: CASSLADRAAYGYTF; size: .; D: TRBD1; J: TRBJ1-2; V: TRBV5-1
DNA: TGTGCCAGCAGCCGGACAGGGAGAGGGCCTAACGAGCAGTTCTTC; CDR3: CASSRTGRGPNEQFF; size: .; D: TRBD1; J: TRBJ2-1; V: TRBV28
DNA: TGTGCCAGCAGCCCAGAAGATGGAGGGTTTTCCACAGATACGCAGTATTTT; CDR3: CASSPEDGGFSTDTQYF; size: .; D: .; J: TRBJ2-3; V: TRBV11-2
DNA: TGTGCCAGCAGCTTAGAAAACTCGGGGGAGACCCAGTACTTC; CDR3: CASSLENSGETQYF; size: once; D: .; J: TRBJ2-5; V: TRBV11-3
DNA: TGTGCCTGGACCATCGGGGGAGGGAACTATGGCTACACCTTC; CDR3: CAWTIGGGNYGYTF; size: .; D: .; J: TRBJ1-2; V: TRBV30
DNA: TGTGCCAGCAGCTTAGTCACTAGCGGGGGTCTCTACGAGCAGTACTTC; CDR3: CASSLVTSGGLYEQYF; size: .; D: TRBD2; J: TRBJ2-7; V: TRBV11-2
DNA: TGTGCCAGCAGTTTGGGAGAGGGCAGGGGACTAGCGGGAGGTCCCTACGAGCAGTACTTC; CDR3: CASSLGEGRGLAGGPYEQYF; size: .; D: TRBD2; J: TRBJ2-7; V: TRBV28
DNA: TGTGCCAGCAGCTTACCCGGGACTAACTATGGCTACACCTTC; CDR3: CASSLPGTNYGYTF; size: .; D: .; J: TRBJ1-2; V: TRBV7-8
DNA: TGTGCCTGGAGTAAAACTCTTTCATTCTACGAGCAGTACTTC; CDR3: CAWSKTLSFYEQYF; size: .; D: .; J: TRBJ2-7; V: TRBV30
DNA: TGTGCCAGCAGTGAGGACAGGGGTCAGCCCCAGCATTTT; CDR3: CASSEDRGQPQHF; size: few; D: TRBD1; J: TRBJ1-5; V: TRBV19
DNA: TGTGCCAGCAGCCTACCCCTAGCGGAGACTTACAATGAGCAGTTCTTC; CDR3: CASSLPLAETYNEQFF; size: .; D: TRBD2; J: TRBJ2-1; V: TRBV5-4
DNA: TGTGCCAGCAGCTCTGCCGACTGGTATAGGACTGAAGCTTTCTTT; CDR3: CASSSADWYRTEAFF; size: .; D: .; J: TRBJ1-1; V: TRBV6-6
DNA: TGTGCCAGCAGCCCGGCGGGAACTGAAGCTTTCTTT; CDR3: CASSPAGTEAFF; size: .; D: .; J: TRBJ1-1; V: TRBV5-6
DNA: TGTGCGAAGAGGGGGCTGAACACCGGGGAGCTGTTTTTT; CDR3: CAKRGLNTGELFF; size: .; D: TRBD1; J: TRBJ2-2; V: TRBV2
DNA: TGTGCCAGCAGCCAAGATCTATCTCCCTACGAGCAGTACTTC; CDR3: CASSQDLSPYEQYF; size: .; D: .; J: TRBJ2-7; V: TRBV14
DNA: TGTGCCAGCAGCCCGAGAACTATCGGGACAGAGACCTACGAGCAGTACTTC; CDR3: CASSPRTIGTETYEQYF; size: .; D: TRBD1; J: TRBJ2-7; V: TRBV14
DNA: TGTGCCAGCAGCCCCACAACCGGGGAGCTGTTTTTT; CDR3: CASSPTTGELFF; size: .; D: .; J: TRBJ2-2; V: TRBV6-6
DNA: TGTGCCAGCAGTCCCCCCCGGGGACAGGGGAAGAATCAGCCCCAGCATTTT; CDR3: CASSPPRGQGKNQPQHF; size: .; D: TRBD1; J: TRBJ1-5; V: TRBV28
DNA: TGTGCCAGCAGTGAAGCGCAGGGCATGAACACTGAAGCTTTCTTT; CDR3: CASSEAQGMNTEAFF; size: .; D: .; J: TRBJ1-1; V: TRBV2
DNA: TGCGCCAGCAGCCAAGATCCAGGATGGGCTGAATATAGCAATCAGCCCCAGCATTTT; CDR3: CASSQDPGWAEYSNQPQHF; size: .; D: .; J: TRBJ1-5; V: TRBV4-1
DNA: TGTGCCAGCTCGATGTCAGGGGGCTCAAGGACTGAAGCTTTCTTT; CDR3: CASSMSGGSRTEAFF; size: .; D: TRBD1; J: TRBJ1-1; V: TRBV6-5
DNA: TGTGCCAGCAGCGCCAGAGCCCACCGGACAGGGGGTTACAATGAGCAGTTCTTC; CDR3: CASSARAHRTGGYNEQFF; size: .; D: TRBD1; J: TRBJ2-1; V: TRBV7-8
DNA: TGTGCTCACCAGAAAGGACAGGGTGGTGAAAAACTGTTTTTT; CDR3: CAHQKGQGGEKLFF; size: .; D: TRBD1; J: TRBJ1-4; V: TRBV6-1
DNA: TGTGCCAGCAGTGAGGGGGGACAGGGACAGGAGACCCAGTACTTC; CDR3: CASSEGGQGQETQYF; size: .; D: TRBD1; J: TRBJ2-5; V: TRBV2
DNA: TGTGCCAGCAGCCAATGGCAGAGCAGGGAAAAACTGTTTTTT; CDR3: CASSQWQSREKLFF; size: .; D: .; J: TRBJ1-4; V: TRBV14
DNA: TGTGCCAGCAGCGCCAAGACAGGGAGGATGGAAGCTTTCTTT; CDR3: CASSAKTGRMEAFF; size: .; D: TRBD1; J: TRBJ1-1; V: TRBV7-9
DNA: TGTGCCAGCAGTTACGGGCAGGGGATGAACACTGAAGCTTTCTTT; CDR3: CASSYGQGMNTEAFF; size: .; D: .; J: TRBJ1-1; V: TRBV6-6
DNA: TGTGCCAGCAGTGAATCTTCCAATCAGCCCCAGCATTTT; CDR3: CASSESSNQPQHF; size: .; D: .; J: TRBJ1-5; V: TRBV6-1
DNA: TGTGCCAGCAGCCCTACAGGGGTGGAGACCCAGTACTTC; CDR3: CASSPTGVETQYF; size: .; D: TRBD1; J: TRBJ2-5; V: TRBV28
DNA: TGTGCCAGCAGCCAGAGGGAGCGGGGCTACAATGAGCAGTTCTTC; CDR3: CASSQRERGYNEQFF; size: .; D: TRBD2; J: TRBJ2-1; V: TRBV5-4
DNA: TGTGCCAGCCGCTCGACAGGTCCCTCTGGGGCCAACGTCCTGACTTTC; CDR3: CASRSTGPSGANVLTF; size: .; D: .; J: TRBJ2-6; V: TRBV7-3
DNA: TGTGCCAGCAGTTTCGGGACAATTGAGCAGTTCTTC; CDR3: CASSFGTIEQFF; size: .; D: .; J: TRBJ2-1; V: TRBV28
DNA: TGTGCCAGCAGTTTATGGTTTGTGCGGGGGGCTACGTCAGATACGCAGTATTTT; CDR3: CASSLWFVRGATSDTQYF; size: once; D: TRBD2; J: TRBJ2-3; V: TRBV27
DNA: TGCGCCAGCAGCTTGAGATCAGCGGGAGTTTTGGAGACCGGGGAGCTGTTTTTT; CDR3: CASSLRSAGVLETGELFF; size: .; D: TRBD2; J: TRBJ2-2; V: TRBV5-1
DNA: TGTGCCAGTGGACATCGGACGACTAATGAAAAACTGTTTTTT; CDR3: CASGHRTTNEKLFF; size: .; D: .; J: TRBJ1-4; V: TRBV19
DNA: TGCGCCAGCAGCAAGGGACAGGGGATAGAGACCCAGTACTTC; CDR3: CASSKGQGIETQYF; size: .; D: TRBD1; J: TRBJ2-5; V: TRBV4-1
DNA: TGTGCCAGCAGCTTCTTCGGTTTAAGGGGGCAAGAGACCCAGTACTTC; CDR3: CASSFFGLRGQETQYF; size: .; D: .; J: TRBJ2-5; V: TRBV5-4
DNA: TGCGCCAGCAGCTTGGGGTCAGGAAGCTATAATTCACCCCTCCACTTT; CDR3: CASSLGSGSYNSPLHF; size: .; D: .; J: TRBJ1-6; V: TRBV5-1
DNA: TGCAGCGTTGACGATAGCGGTGGTGGCTACACCTTC; CDR3: CSVDDSGGGYTF; size: once; D: .; J: TRBJ1-2; V: TRBV29-1
DNA: TGTGCCAGCAGCTTACCCTCAGGGGGGCTAAACGAGCAGTACTTC; CDR3: CASSLPSGGLNEQYF; size: .; D: .; J: TRBJ2-7; V: TRBV7-9
DNA: TGTGCCAGCAGTGAAATTGTAGGGAGCTCTGGGGCCAACGTCCTGACTTTC; CDR3: CASSEIVGSSGANVLTF; size: .; D: .; J: TRBJ2-6; V: TRBV6-1
DNA: TGCGCCAGCAGCCCCCCGGAGAGAGGTCCTGAAGCTTTCTTT; CDR3: CASSPPERGPEAFF; size: .; D: .; J: TRBJ1-1; V: TRBV4-1
DNA: TGTGCCAGCAGCTTACTAAGAGCGGTAGAGACCCAGTACTTC; CDR3: CASSLLRAVETQYF; size: .; D: .; J: TRBJ2-5; V: TRBV11-2
DNA: TGTGCCAGCAGCTTAGCGGGAGGTCCCAACTATGGCTACACCTTC; CDR3: CASSLAGGPNYGYTF; size: .; D: .; J: TRBJ1-2; V: TRBV7-9